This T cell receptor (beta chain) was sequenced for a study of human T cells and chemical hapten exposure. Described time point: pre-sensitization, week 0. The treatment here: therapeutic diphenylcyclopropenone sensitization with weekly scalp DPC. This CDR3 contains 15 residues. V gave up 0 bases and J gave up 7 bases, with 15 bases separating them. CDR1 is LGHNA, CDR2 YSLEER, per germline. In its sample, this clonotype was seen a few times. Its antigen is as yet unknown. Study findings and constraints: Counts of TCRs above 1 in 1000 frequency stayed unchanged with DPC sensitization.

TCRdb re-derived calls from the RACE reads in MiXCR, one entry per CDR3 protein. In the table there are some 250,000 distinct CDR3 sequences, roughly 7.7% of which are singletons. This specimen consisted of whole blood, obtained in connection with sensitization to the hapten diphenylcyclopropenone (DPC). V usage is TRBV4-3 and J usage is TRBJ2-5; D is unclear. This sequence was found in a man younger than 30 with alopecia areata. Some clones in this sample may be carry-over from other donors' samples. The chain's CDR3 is CASSQDSSHVGTQYF. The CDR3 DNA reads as TGCGCCAGCAGCCAAGATTCCTCGCACGTCGGGACCCAGTACTTC.